These 26 T cell receptor beta chains share one sample of origin, sequenced in a study of blood T cell repertoires in COVID-19. Assay used: immunoSEQ multiplex PCR; TCRdb lists only in-frame clones, some missing. The sample includes around 160,000 clones, approximately 93% of them seen just once. The specimen sequenced was peripheral blood. The receptors were sampled from a woman aged 55-69 years with COVID-19, enrolled during active disease.

This clone was seen a few times. This CDR3 is CASSTEGGAGELFF. In DNA, the CDR3 is TGTGCCAGCAGCACTGAGGGAGGGGCCGGGGAGCTGTTTTTT. The J gene is TRBJ2-2, the V gene TRBV7-9, with 7 bases matching TRBD2. The junction had 6 bases not matched to a gene; V was cut back by 5 bases and J by 6 bases. Per the germline V gene, CDR1 is SEHNR and CDR2 is FQNEAQ (reference sequence). This CDR3 region has 14 residues.

CDR3 nucleotides: TGCGCCAGCAGCCCGGGGGGACAGGGAGGGAATGGCTACACCTTC. Translation: CASSPGGQGGNGYTF. The chain uses TRBV5-1 and TRBJ1-2, with TRBD1 matching 9 bases. CDR3 length: 15 residues. Trimming removed 4 bases from V and 6 bases from J; junction bases left unmatched: 10. Germline CDR1 is SGHRS and CDR2 is YFSETQ.

The rearrangement links TRBV6-1 to TRBJ1-5, with unresolved D. V shed 5 bases and J shed 0 bases, with 11 bases lying between them. CDR1 MNHNS and CDR2 SASEGT come from the germline V gene. The CDR3 length is 15 residues. CDR3 coding DNA: TGTGCCAGCAGTTCCCTGGCGGCTAGCAATCAGCCCCAGCATTTT. It is translated as CASSSLAASNQPQHF.

This chain links TRBV7-9 with TRBJ1-4; D is perhaps TRBD1 (5 bases). Between the trimmed V and J ends, which lost 5 bases and 5 bases, there was a span of 18 bases. The V gene's germline CDR1 is SEHNR and CDR2 FQNEAQ (reference sequence). The CDR3 runs to 16 residues. CDR3 bases: TGTGCCAGCAGCCCCTCCTGGGCGCGGGGGAATGAAAAACTGTTTTTT. Translating gives CASSPSWARGNEKLFF.

This chain joins TRBV5-6 and TRBJ2-1; 9 positions match TRBD2. J gave up 10 bases and V 5 bases, and 13 bases lay outside the gene matches. The CDR3 sequence is 15 residues long. CDR1 SGHDT and CDR2 YYEEEE come from the germline V gene. The CDR3 protein is CASRSSLAGEEEQFF. The CDR3 DNA is TGTGCCAGCAGATCGAGTTTAGCGGGGGAAGAGGAGCAGTTCTTC.

The rearrangement links TRBV7-3 to TRBJ1-6; TRBD1 matches 7 bases. This CDR3 has 15 residues. Trimming at V came to 5 bases and at J to 6 bases, leaving 7 bases not matched to a gene. Looked up from germline, CDR1 is SGHTA and CDR2 is FQGTGA. In DNA form, the CDR3 reads TGTGCCAGCAGCCATCAGGGGGGCCTTAATTCACCCCTCCACTTT. Protein sequence: CASSHQGGLNSPLHF.

The genes are TRBV19 and TRBJ2-2; 7 bases are shared with TRBD2. The CDR3 consists of 17 residues. Germline CDR1 and CDR2: LNHDA and SQIVND (reference sequence). V lost 2 bases and J lost 0; bases outside the gene matches: 6. CDR3 sequence reads: CASSISWGGANTGELFF. The CDR3 nucleotides are TGTGCCAGTAGTATATCATGGGGGGGAGCGAACACCGGGGAGCTGTTTTTT.

The chain carries TRBV7-9 and TRBJ1-4; TRBD1 agrees at 8 bases. Per the germline V gene, CDR1 is SEHNR and CDR2 is FQNEAQ (reference sequence). V lost 5 bases, J lost 5 bases, and 10 bases stayed unmatched. This CDR3 comprises 16 residues. The CDR3, as DNA: TGTGCCAGCAGCCGTGCCTCAGGGGGCGTGAATGAAAAACTGTTTTTT. This gives the protein CASSRASGGVNEKLFF. The whole variable domain, filled in from reference TRBV7-9 and TRBJ1-4, reads DTGVSQNPRHKITKRGQNVTFRCDPISEHNRLYWYRQTLGQGPEFLTYFQNEAQLEKSRLLSDRFSAERPKGSFSTLEIQRTEQGDSAMYLCASSRASGGVNEKLFFGSGTQLSVL.

The chain employs TRBV2 and TRBJ1-1, with D possibly being TRBD1 (6 bases). Trimming pared 6 bases from V and 1 base from J, leaving 9 bases between. Germline V gives CDR1 SNHLY, CDR2 FYNNEI. CDR3 length equals 13 residues. The CDR3 DNA sequence: TGTGCCAGCAGGGGGACATCGAACACTGAAGCTTTCTTT. This sequence encodes CASRGTSNTEAFF.

This chain uses TRBV19 with TRBJ1-4, with 11 nucleotides matching TRBD1. With 5 bases clipped from V and 10 bases from J, the junction kept 0 bases outside the gene matches. The CDR3 loop spans 12 amino acids. Germline V gene lookup returns CDR1 LNHDA and CDR2 SQIVND (reference sequence). The CDR3 nucleotides are TGTGCCAGTAGTGGGACAGGGGGAAAACTGTTTTTT. This gives the protein CASSGTGGKLFF.

This rearrangement joins TRBV2 to TRBJ1-4; 10 nucleotides agree with TRBD1. This CDR3 has 14 amino acids. Germline CDR1 is SNHLY and CDR2 is FYNNEI. Trimming removed 6 bases from V and 6 bases from J; junction bases left unmatched: 4. The CDR3 sequence is CASRSGTGDEKLFF. The CDR3 DNA reads as TGTGCCAGCAGATCCGGGACAGGGGATGAAAAACTGTTTTTT.

The CDR3 region is CASSASHGRAYGYTF. The CDR3, as DNA: TGTGCCAGCAGTGCTAGTCATGGCAGAGCCTATGGCTACACCTTC. The V call is TRBV9, the J call TRBJ1-2; no clear D. CDR1 and CDR2 from the germline V gene are SGDLS and YYNGEE. Trimming removed 5 bases from V and 4 bases from J, with 18 bases in between. The CDR3 totals 15 residues.

The rearrangement joins TRBV4-1 to TRBJ2-7; D is perhaps TRBD2 (5 bases). V shed 8 bases and J shed 5 bases, with 16 bases lying between them. The CDR3 contains 13 residues. Germline CDR1 MGHRA, CDR2 YSYEKL. CDR3 residues: CASAGPRVDEQYF. CDR3 coding DNA: TGCGCCAGCGCGGGCCCACGAGTAGACGAGCAGTACTTC.

This rearrangement joins TRBV4-2 to TRBJ1-3; D possibly corresponds to TRBD1 (6 bases). V lost 2 bases and J 4 bases, leaving 15 bases between the germline ends. CDR3 size: 16 residues. Germline V lookup: CDR1 LGHNA, CDR2 YNFKEQ. CDR3 sequence (DNA): TGTGCCAGCAGCCAACCTATACAGGGCCTCGGAAACACCATATATTTT. This gives the protein CASSQPIQGLGNTIYF.

The V call is TRBV19, the J call TRBJ1-2; 7 nucleotides line up with TRBD1. CDR1 is LNHDA, CDR2 SQIVND, per germline (reference sequence). This CDR3 contains 13 residues. Trimming at V came to 9 bases and at J to 4 bases, leaving 8 bases not matched to a gene. The CDR3 here is CASRDRNLYGYTF. CDR3 DNA: TGTGCCAGCCGGGACAGAAACCTCTATGGCTACACCTTC.

The rearrangement uses TRBV5-1 and TRBJ2-1, with 7 bases matching TRBD1. The V gene end was trimmed by 4 bases and the J gene end by 6 bases; junction bases not matched to a gene: 7. Germline V lookup: CDR1 SGHRS, CDR2 YFSETQ. CDR3 length: 14 residues. The CDR3 bases are TGCGCCAGCAGCACCACAGGGGAAGGCAATGAGCAGTTCTTC. Amino acids: CASSTTGEGNEQFF.

The V and J genes are TRBV10-3 and TRBJ1-1, with TRBD1 matching 7 bases. The CDR3 has 14 amino acids. From germline, CDR1 is ENHRY and CDR2 SYGVKD. With V trimmed by 6 bases and J by 0 bases, 4 bases remained unmatched. The CDR3 DNA follows: TGTGCCATCAGCTTGGACAGGATGAACACTGAAGCTTTCTTT. Translation: CAISLDRMNTEAFF.

This chain joins TRBV12-5 and TRBJ2-1; maybe TRBD1 (6 bases). CDR1 is LGHNT and CDR2 is FRNRAP in the germline V gene. The CDR3 is made up of 12 amino acids. V lost 5 bases to trimming and J lost 13 bases, with 15 bases between them. The CDR3, as DNA: TGTGCTAGTGGTCCGTCCTGGACAGAACAGTTCTTC. This gives the protein CASGPSWTEQFF. Variable domain in full (rest from reference TRBV12-5 and TRBJ2-1): DARVTQTPRHKVTEMGQEVTMRCQPILGHNTVFWYRQTMMQGLELLAYFRNRAPLDDSGMPKDRFSAEMPDATLATLKIQPSEPRDSAVYFCASGPSWTEQFFGPGTRLTVL.

The chain has TRBV9 and TRBJ2-7; 7 bases agree with TRBD1. The CDR3 is 15 residues long. Germline V CDR1 and CDR2: SGDLS, YYNGEE. Trimming removed 0 bases from V and 6 bases from J; junction bases left unmatched: 9. For the CDR3, the DNA is TGTGCCAGCAGCGTAGGCGGTTTGACAGGGCGCGAGCAGTACTTC. Translated, it gives CASSVGGLTGREQYF.

The sample holds one count of this clone. The chain employs TRBV5-1 and TRBJ2-1, with D tentatively TRBD2 (5 bases). Germline V gene sequence: CDR1 SGHRS, CDR2 YFSETQ. The V gene lost 4 bases and the J gene lost 10 bases, with 12 bases spanning the gap. The CDR3 has 12 residues. In DNA form, the CDR3 reads TGCGCCAGCAGCCACCGTACGGGAGAGCAGTTCTTC. Translating it yields CASSHRTGEQFF.

The rearrangement links TRBV5-6 to TRBJ1-2; weak D call: TRBD1 (5 bases). V was clipped by 3 bases and J by 3 bases, with 9 bases between them. The CDR3 covers 13 residues. CDR1 is SGHDT and CDR2 is YYEEEE in the germline V gene. DNA for the CDR3: TGTGCCAGCAGCTATCCAGGGTACTATGGCTACACCTTC. Translated, it gives CASSYPGYYGYTF.

The rearrangement uses TRBV19 and TRBJ2-7; maybe TRBD1 (6 bases). Trimming cost V 2 bases and J 1 base, with 6 bases left between them. CDR3 length: 13 residues. Looked up from germline, CDR1 is LNHDA and CDR2 is SQIVND (reference sequence). This CDR3 reads CASSITGSYEQYF. In DNA form, the CDR3 reads TGTGCCAGTAGTATAACAGGGTCCTACGAGCAGTACTTC.

The chain joins TRBV10-2 to TRBJ2-1; 11 nucleotides match TRBD2. This CDR3 has 14 amino acids. From germline, CDR1 is WSHSY and CDR2 SAAADI. The V and J ends lost 9 bases and 7 bases, in that order; junction bases with no gene match: 8. CDR3 in DNA: TGCGCCAGTAAGATAGCGGGGGGGCCAAATGAGCAGTTCTTC. Encoded protein: CASKIAGGPNEQFF.

The genes are TRBV7-9 and TRBJ1-4, with a weak D call TRBD1 (5 bases). This CDR3 is 15 amino acids long. From germline, CDR1 is SEHNR and CDR2 FQNEAQ (reference sequence). Trimming pared 1 base from V and 8 bases from J, leaving 14 bases between. The DNA of the CDR3 is TGTGCCAGCAGCTTAGGCGGGACCGTTGACGAAAAACTGTTTTTT. This codes for CASSLGGTVDEKLFF.

This chain connects TRBV19 to TRBJ1-1, with 8 bases lining up with TRBD1. CDR1 and CDR2 from the germline V gene are LNHDA and SQIVND (reference sequence). J was trimmed by 4 bases and V by 3 bases; bases with no gene match: 4. CDR3 length: 14 residues. The DNA for the CDR3 is TGTGCCAGTAGTATGGACAGGGCGAGCACTGAAGCTTTCTTT. Protein: CASSMDRASTEAFF.

This chain links TRBV2 with TRBJ2-7, with D possibly matching TRBD1 (5 bases). The CDR3 runs 14 residues. Germline values: CDR1 SNHLY, CDR2 FYNNEI. The V end lost 6 bases, the J end lost 0 bases, and 12 bases lay between the germline ends. The CDR3: CASRNGHSSYEQYF. DNA of the CDR3: TGTGCCAGCAGAAACGGACACAGCTCCTACGAGCAGTACTTC.